The 2 T cell receptor beta chains given below trace back to one sample, sequenced in a study of blood T cells in healthy people across ages. A second 7 to 11 cycle PCR used barcoded and J-beta primers. One entry per CDR3 protein results from TCRdb running MiXCR on the 5' RACE reads. The table includes more than 900,000 distinct CDR3 sequences, roughly 28% detected once. These same records also appear under a second study, on T cells of mothers and their children.

Sequenced sample: blood. These receptors were obtained from a woman between 40 and 50 years old in good health.

On this clonotype itself: One base away lies a much larger clone, so this may be a sequencing read error. The V call is TRBV7-3, the J call TRBJ2-1; D perhaps matches TRBD1 (6 bases). V was pared by 8 bases and J by 9 bases, with 14 bases between. Germline CDR1 SGHTA, CDR2 FQGTGA. There are 12 residues in the CDR3. The CDR3 spells CASGYTGREQFF. The CDR3 DNA sequence: TGTGCCAGCGGCTATACAGGGCGTGAGCAGTTCTTC.

Many counts were recorded for this clonotype. V usage is TRBV7-3 and J usage is TRBJ1-1; D remains unclear. Germline lookup yields CDR1 SGHTA and CDR2 FQGTGA. Trimming pared 2 bases from V and 1 base from J, leaving 5 bases between. This CDR3 spans 13 amino acids. The CDR3 DNA reads TGTGCCAGCAGCTTAGATCCGAACACTGAAGCTTTCTTT. It specifies CASSLDPNTEAFF.